This T cell receptor (beta chain) is from a study of blood T cell repertoires in COVID-19. Using immunoSEQ multiplex PCR, the repertoire was profiled, and TCRdb retains in-frame clones only, with some absent. The data show under 75,000 clones, 70% to 90% seen once. Trimming removed 4 bases from V and 7 bases from J; junction bases left unmatched: 6. The CDR3 runs 14 residues. Germline V gene sequence: CDR1 LNHDA, CDR2 SQIVND (reference sequence). This clone showed up just a few times. Material for sequencing was peripheral blood. This sequence was found in a man younger than 40 with acute or convalescent COVID-19. This chain uses TRBV19 with TRBJ1-5; 8 nucleotides agree with TRBD1. The CDR3 DNA is TGTGCCAGTAGTACGACAGGGGCGGACCAGCCCCAGCATTTT. Translated, it gives CASSTTGADQPQHF.